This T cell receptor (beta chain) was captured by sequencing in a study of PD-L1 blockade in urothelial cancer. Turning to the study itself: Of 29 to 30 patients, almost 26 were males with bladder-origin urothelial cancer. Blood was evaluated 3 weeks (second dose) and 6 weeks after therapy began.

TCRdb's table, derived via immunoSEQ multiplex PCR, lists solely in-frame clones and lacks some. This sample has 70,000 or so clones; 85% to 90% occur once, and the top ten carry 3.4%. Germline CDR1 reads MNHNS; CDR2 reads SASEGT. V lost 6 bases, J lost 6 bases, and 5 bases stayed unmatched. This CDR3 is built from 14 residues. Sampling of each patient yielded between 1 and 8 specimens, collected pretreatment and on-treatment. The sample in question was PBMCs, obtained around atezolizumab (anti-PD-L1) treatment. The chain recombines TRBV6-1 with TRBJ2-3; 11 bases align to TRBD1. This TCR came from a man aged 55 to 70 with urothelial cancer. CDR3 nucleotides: TGTGCCAGCAGGATAGGACAGGGGGCGGATACGCAGTATTTT. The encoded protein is CASRIGQGADTQYF.